This entry is about one TCR beta chain. CDR3 length equals 14 residues. V was trimmed by 5 bases and J by 3 bases, leaving 10 bases between them. Germline V gene data show CDR1 as SGHVS and CDR2 as FNYEAQ. Noted treatment: therapeutic diphenylcyclopropenone sensitization with weekly scalp DPC. Unique molecular identifiers were attached to individual cDNA molecules within the library. TCRdb fed the reads into MiXCR, producing one record per CDR3 protein. The sample contains 4,000 to 4,500 distinct CDR3 sequences, nearly 50% of which appear only once. These data come from a study of human T cells and chemical hapten exposure.

The TCR was taken from an adult with alopecia areata. Some clones in this sample may be carry-over from other donors' samples. This table probably holds off-target reads from a library built for another chain. The sample in question was whole blood, obtained before DPC sensitization or 2, 6, or about 24 weeks after (not recorded which). The chain is built from TRBV7-6 and TRBJ2-2; D is uncertain. CDR3 residues: CASSPWQDTGELFF. CDR3 DNA: TGTGCCAGCAGCCCGTGGCAGGACACCGGGGAGCTGTTTTTT. The entire variable domain, with the rest obtained from reference TRBV7-6 and TRBJ2-2, is as follows: GAGVSQSPRYKVTKRGQDVALRCDPISGHVSLYWYRQALGQGPEFLTYFNYEAQQDKSGLPNDRFSAERPEGSISTLTIQRTEQRDSAMYRCASSPWQDTGELFFGEGSRLTVL.